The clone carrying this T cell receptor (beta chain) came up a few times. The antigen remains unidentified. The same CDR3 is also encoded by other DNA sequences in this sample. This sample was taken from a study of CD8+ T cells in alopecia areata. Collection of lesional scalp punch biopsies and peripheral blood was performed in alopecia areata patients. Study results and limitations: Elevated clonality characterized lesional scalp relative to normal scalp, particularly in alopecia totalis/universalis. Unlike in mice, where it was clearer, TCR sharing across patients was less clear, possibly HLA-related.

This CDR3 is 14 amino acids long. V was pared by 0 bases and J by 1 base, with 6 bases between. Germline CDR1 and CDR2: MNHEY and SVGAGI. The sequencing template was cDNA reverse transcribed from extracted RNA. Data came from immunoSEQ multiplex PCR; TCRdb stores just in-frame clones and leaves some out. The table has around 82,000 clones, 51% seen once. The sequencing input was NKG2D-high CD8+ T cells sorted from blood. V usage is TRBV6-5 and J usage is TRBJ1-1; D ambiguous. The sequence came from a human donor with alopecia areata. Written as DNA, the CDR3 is TGTGCCAGCAGTTACTCGAATAGGAACACTGAAGCTTTCTTT. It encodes CASSYSNRNTEAFF.